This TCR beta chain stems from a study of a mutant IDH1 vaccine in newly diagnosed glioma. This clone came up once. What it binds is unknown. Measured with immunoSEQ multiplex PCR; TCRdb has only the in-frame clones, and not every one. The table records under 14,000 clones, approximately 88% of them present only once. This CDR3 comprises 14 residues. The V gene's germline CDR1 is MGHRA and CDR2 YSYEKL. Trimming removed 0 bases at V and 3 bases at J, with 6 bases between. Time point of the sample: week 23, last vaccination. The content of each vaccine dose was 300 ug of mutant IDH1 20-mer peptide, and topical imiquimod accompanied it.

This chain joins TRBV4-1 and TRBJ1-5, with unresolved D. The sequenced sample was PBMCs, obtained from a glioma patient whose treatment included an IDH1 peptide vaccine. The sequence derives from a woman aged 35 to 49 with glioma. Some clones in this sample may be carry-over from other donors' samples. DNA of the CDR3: TGCGCCAGCAGCCAAGAAGCGGCCAATCAGCCCCAGCATTTT. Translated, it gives CASSQEAANQPQHF.